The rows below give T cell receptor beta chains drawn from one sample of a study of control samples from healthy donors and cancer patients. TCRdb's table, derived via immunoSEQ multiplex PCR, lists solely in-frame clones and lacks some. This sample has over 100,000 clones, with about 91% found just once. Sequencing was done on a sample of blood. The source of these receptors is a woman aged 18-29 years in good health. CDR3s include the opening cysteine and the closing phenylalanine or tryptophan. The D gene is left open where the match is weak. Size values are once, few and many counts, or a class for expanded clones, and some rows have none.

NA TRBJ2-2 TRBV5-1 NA CASSVNRDADTGELFF TGCGCCAGCAGCGTCAATAGGGATGCGGACACCGGGGAGCTGTTTTTT
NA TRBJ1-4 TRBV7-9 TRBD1 CASSSDRERGYNEKLFF TGTGCCAGCAGTTCCGACAGGGAGAGAGGTTATAATGAAAAACTGTTTTTT
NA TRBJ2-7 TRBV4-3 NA CASSQEPGELAYEQYF TGCGCCAGCAGCCAAGAACCGGGCGAGCTTGCCTACGAGCAGTACTTC
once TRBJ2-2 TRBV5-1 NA CASSLGAGAGELFF TGCGCCAGCAGCTTGGGAGCCGGTGCCGGGGAGCTGTTTTTT
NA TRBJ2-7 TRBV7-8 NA CASSWGTGIPYEQYF TGTGCCAGCAGCTGGGGGACGGGTATTCCCTACGAGCAGTACTTC
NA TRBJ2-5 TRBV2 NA CAPFPVGETQYF TGTGCCCCATTTCCCGTAGGAGAGACCCAGTACTTC
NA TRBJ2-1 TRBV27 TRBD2 CASSRTPTSGSANEQFF TGTGCCAGCAGTCGCACCCCGACTAGCGGGAGCGCCAATGAGCAGTTCTTC
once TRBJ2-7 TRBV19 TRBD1 CASGTGNYEQYF TGTGCCTCAGGGACAGGGAATTACGAGCAGTACTTC
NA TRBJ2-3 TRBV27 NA CASSLRTTHTDTQYF TGTGCCAGCAGTTTAAGGACTACCCACACAGATACGCAGTATTTT
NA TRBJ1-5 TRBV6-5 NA CASIQSPNQPQHF TGTGCCAGCATACAGAGTCCCAATCAGCCCCAGCATTTT
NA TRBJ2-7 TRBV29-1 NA CSVLPWSSGEQYF TGCAGCGTTCTTCCGTGGAGTTCAGGCGAGCAGTACTTC
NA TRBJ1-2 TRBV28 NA CASSATWRVRYGYTF TGTGCCAGCAGTGCCACATGGCGGGTCCGATATGGCTACACCTTC
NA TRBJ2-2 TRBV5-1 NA CASSPRTTNTGELFF TGCGCCAGCAGCCCCCGGACCACGAACACCGGGGAGCTGTTTTTT
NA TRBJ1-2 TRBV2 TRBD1 CASRAGQGHYGYTF TGTGCCAGCAGGGCCGGACAGGGCCACTATGGCTACACCTTC
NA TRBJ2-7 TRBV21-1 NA CASRADRYSYEQYF TGTGCCAGTCGAGCTGACAGGTACTCCTACGAGCAGTACTTC
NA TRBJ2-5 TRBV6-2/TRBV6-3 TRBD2 CASSSTTGLGETQYF TGTGCCAGCAGCTCCACCACGGGACTAGGCGAGACCCAGTACTTC
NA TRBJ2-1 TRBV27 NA CASSIPLRGGASNEQFF TGTGCCAGCAGCATCCCCCTTAGAGGGGGGGCCTCGAATGAGCAGTTCTTC
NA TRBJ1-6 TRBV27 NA CASSPRTTRDMEQPNSPLHF TGTGCCAGCAGTCCTCGGACTACGCGGGATATGGAACAGCCTAATTCACCCCTCCACTTT
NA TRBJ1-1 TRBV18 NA CASSVGNTEAFF TGTGCCAGCTCCGTAGGGAACACTGAAGCTTTCTTT
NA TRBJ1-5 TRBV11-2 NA CASSLDSNQPQHF TGTGCCAGCAGCTTAGATAGCAATCAGCCCCAGCATTTT
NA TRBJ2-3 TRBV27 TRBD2 CASSRSVAGTSTDTQYF TGTGCCAGCAGTCGATCCGTAGCGGGGACTAGCACAGATACGCAGTATTTT
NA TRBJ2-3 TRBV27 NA CASSLVGDVRRDTQYF TGTGCCAGCAGTTTAGTCGGAGATGTCCGGAGGGATACGCAGTATTTT
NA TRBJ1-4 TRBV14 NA CASSPGAVPLNEKLFF TGTGCCAGCAGCCCCGGGGCGGTTCCTCTCAATGAAAAACTGTTTTTT
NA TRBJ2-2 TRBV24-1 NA CATSVTGELFF TGTGCCACCAGTGTGACCGGGGAGCTGTTTTTT
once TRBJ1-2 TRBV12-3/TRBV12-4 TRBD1 CASRPGQGYGYTF TGTGCCAGCAGGCCGGGACAGGGCTATGGCTACACCTTC
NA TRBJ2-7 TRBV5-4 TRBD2 CASSSQLAGVPYEQYF TGTGCCAGCAGCTCGCAACTAGCGGGGGTCCCCTACGAGCAGTACTTC
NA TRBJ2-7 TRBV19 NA CASSHGTPSYEQYF TGTGCCAGTAGCCACGGGACACCGTCCTACGAGCAGTACTTC
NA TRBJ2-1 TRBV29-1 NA CSVVGAGVGNEQFF TGCAGCGTTGTAGGGGCGGGTGTGGGGAATGAGCAGTTCTTC
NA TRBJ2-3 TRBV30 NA CAWIGPNTDTQYF TGTGCCTGGATTGGGCCAAACACAGATACGCAGTATTTT
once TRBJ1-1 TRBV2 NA CASKSPLNSAFNTEAFF TGTGCCAGCAAATCCCCCCTCAATTCAGCCTTTAACACTGAAGCTTTCTTT
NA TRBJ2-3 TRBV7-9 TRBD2 CASSLGLAGVDTQYF TGTGCCAGCAGCTTGGGACTAGCGGGGGTTGATACGCAGTATTTT
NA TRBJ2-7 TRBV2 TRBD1 CASSEASRGSFEQYF TGTGCCAGCAGTGAAGCGTCCAGGGGGTCTTTCGAGCAGTACTTC
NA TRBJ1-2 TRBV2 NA CASSVHQGYGYTF TGTGCCAGCAGTGTCCATCAGGGATATGGCTACACCTTC
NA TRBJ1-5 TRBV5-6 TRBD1 CASSGGQGHGLNQPQHF TGTGCCAGCAGCGGTGGACAGGGCCACGGCCTCAATCAGCCCCAGCATTTT
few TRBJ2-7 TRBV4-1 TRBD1 CASSQFNRGPNEQYF TGCGCCAGCAGCCAGTTCAACAGGGGACCCAACGAGCAGTACTTC
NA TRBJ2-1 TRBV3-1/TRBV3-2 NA CASSQERDPGITFYNEQFF TGTGCCAGCAGCCAAGAAAGGGACCCAGGGATCACATTTTACAATGAGCAGTTCTTC
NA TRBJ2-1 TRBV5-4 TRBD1 CASSEWRTGGGNEQFF TGTGCCAGCAGCGAATGGCGGACAGGGGGTGGCAATGAGCAGTTCTTC
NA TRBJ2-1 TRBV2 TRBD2 CASTLAEWDEQFF TGTGCCAGCACACTAGCGGAGTGGGATGAGCAGTTCTTC
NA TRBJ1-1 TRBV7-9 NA CASSLGGWPEAFF TGTGCCAGCAGCTTAGGGGGATGGCCGGAAGCTTTCTTT
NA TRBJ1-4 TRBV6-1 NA CASRGATNEKLFF TGTGCCAGCAGGGGGGCGACTAATGAAAAACTGTTTTTT
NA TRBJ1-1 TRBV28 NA CASSKNTEAFF TGTGCCAGCAGCAAGAACACTGAAGCTTTCTTT
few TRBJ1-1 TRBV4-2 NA CASSPRDRESTEAFF TGTGCCAGCAGCCCCCGGGACCGGGAGAGCACTGAAGCTTTCTTT
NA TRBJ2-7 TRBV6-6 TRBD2 CASSGGGGGSYEQYF TGTGCCAGCAGTGGGGGTGGCGGGGGCTCCTACGAGCAGTACTTC
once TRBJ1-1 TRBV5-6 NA CASSLSWTEAFF TGTGCCAGCAGCCTAAGTTGGACTGAAGCTTTCTTT
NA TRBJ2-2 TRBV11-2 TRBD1 CASSPGTGNTGELFF TGTGCCAGCAGCCCGGGGACAGGGAACACCGGGGAGCTGTTTTTT
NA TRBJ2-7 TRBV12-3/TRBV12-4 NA CASSETYEQYF TGTGCCAGCAGTGAAACCTACGAGCAGTACTTC